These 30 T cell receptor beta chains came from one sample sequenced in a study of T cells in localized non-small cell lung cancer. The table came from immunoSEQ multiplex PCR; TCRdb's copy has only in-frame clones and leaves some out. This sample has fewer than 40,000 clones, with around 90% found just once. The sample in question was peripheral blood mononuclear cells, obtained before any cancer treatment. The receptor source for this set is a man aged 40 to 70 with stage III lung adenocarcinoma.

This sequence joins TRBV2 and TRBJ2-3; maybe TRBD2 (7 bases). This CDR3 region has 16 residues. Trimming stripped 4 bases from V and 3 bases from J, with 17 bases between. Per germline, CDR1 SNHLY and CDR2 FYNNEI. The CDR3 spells CASSGDGGRGTDTQYF. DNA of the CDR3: TGTGCCAGCAGTGGGGACGGGGGGCGAGGAACAGATACGCAGTATTTT.

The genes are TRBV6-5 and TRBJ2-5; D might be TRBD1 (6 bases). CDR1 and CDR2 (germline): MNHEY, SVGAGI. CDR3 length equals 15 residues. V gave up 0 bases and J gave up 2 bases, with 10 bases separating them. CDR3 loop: CASSYSTGYQETQYF. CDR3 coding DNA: TGTGCCAGCAGTTACTCGACAGGTTATCAAGAGACCCAGTACTTC.

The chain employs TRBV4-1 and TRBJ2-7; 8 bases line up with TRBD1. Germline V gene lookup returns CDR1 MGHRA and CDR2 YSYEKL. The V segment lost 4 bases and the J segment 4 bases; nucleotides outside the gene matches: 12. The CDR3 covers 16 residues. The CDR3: CASSPSSDRDLYEQYF. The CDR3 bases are TGCGCCAGCAGCCCAAGCTCGGACAGGGATTTATACGAGCAGTACTTC.

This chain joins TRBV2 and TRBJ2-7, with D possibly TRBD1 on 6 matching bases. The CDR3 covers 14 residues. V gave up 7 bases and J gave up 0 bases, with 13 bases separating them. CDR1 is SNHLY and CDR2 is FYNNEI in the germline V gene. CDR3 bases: TGTGCCAGCAAGGACAGTCAGAACTCCTACGAGCAGTACTTC. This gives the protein CASKDSQNSYEQYF.

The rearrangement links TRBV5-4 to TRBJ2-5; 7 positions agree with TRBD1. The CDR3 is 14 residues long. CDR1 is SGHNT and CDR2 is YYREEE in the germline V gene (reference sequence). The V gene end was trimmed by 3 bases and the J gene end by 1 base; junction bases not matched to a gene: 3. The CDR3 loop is CASSSQGTQETQYF. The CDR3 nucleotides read TGTGCCAGCAGCTCACAGGGGACCCAAGAGACCCAGTACTTC.

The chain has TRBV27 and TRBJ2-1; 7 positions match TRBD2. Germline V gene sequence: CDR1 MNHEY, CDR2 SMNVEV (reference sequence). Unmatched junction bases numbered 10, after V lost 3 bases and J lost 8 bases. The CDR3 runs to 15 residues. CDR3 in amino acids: CASSFETSKFYEQFF. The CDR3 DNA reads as TGTGCCAGCAGTTTTGAGACTAGCAAGTTCTATGAGCAGTTCTTC.

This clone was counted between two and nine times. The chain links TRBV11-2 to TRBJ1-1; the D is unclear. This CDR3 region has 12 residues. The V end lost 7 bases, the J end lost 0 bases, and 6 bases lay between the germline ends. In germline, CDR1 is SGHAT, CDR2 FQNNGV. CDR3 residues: CASTRMNTEAFF. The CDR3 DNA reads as TGTGCCAGCACCCGAATGAACACTGAAGCTTTCTTT.

CDR3 in amino acids: CASSFAATVPNTQYF. In nucleotides, the CDR3 is TGCGCCAGCAGCTTCGCGGCGACAGTACCAAATACGCAGTATTTT. The chain joins TRBV4-3 to TRBJ2-3, with TRBD1 as a possible D gene (5 bases). There are 15 residues in the CDR3. Per germline, CDR1 LGHNA and CDR2 YSLEER. Trimming removed 5 bases at V and 7 bases at J, with 19 bases between.

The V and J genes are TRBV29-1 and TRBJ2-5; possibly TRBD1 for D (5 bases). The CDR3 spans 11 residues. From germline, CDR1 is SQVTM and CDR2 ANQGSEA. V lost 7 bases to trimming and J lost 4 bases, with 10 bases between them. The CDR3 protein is CSAERGETQYF. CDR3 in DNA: TGCAGCGCAGAAAGGGGAGAGACCCAGTACTTC.

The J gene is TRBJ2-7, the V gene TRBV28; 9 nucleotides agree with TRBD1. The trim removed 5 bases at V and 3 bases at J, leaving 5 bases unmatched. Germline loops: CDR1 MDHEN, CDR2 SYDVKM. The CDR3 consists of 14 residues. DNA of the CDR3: TGTGCCAGCAGTGCCCGGGACAGGGTCTACGAGCAGTACTTC. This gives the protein CASSARDRVYEQYF.

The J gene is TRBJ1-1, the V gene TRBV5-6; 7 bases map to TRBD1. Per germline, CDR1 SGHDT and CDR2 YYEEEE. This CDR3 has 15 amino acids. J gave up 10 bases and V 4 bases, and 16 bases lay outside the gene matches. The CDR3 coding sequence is TGTGCCAGCAGCGCTACCGGGACAGCTAATCCAGGAGCTTTCTTT. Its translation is CASSATGTANPGAFF.

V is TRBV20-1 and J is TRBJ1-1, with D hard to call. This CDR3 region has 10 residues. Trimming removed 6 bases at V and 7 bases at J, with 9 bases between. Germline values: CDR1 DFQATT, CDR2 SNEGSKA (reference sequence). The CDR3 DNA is TGCAGTGCCAAGGTCTTTGAAGCTTTCTTT. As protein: CSAKVFEAFF.

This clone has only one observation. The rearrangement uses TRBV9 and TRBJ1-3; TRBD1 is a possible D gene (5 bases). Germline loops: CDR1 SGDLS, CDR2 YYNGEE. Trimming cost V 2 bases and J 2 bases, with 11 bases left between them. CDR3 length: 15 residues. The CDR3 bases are TGTGCCAGCAGCGTCGGGACCTCGGCTGGAAACACCATATATTTT. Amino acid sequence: CASSVGTSAGNTIYF.

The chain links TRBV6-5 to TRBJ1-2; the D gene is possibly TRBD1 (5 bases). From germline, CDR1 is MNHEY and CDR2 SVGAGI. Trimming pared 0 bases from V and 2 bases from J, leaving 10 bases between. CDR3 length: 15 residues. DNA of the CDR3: TGTGCCAGCAGTTACTCGATTGGGGGAAACTATGGCTACACCTTC. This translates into CASSYSIGGNYGYTF.

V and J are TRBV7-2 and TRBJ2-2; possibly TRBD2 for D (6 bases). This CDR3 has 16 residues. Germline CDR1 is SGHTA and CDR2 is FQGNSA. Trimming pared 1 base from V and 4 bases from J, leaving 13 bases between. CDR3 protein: CASSLDGGFGTGELFF. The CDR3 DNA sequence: TGTGCCAGCAGCTTAGATGGGGGGTTCGGCACCGGGGAGCTGTTTTTT.

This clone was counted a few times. DNA for the CDR3: TGCGCCAGCAGCTTGGAACAGGGGGTGGTTGAGCAGTTCTTC. As protein: CASSLEQGVVEQFF. This chain joins TRBV5-1 and TRBJ2-1, with 8 positions matching TRBD1. The CDR3 runs 14 residues. After removal of 0 bases from V and 9 bases from J, the junction contained 5 bases not matched to a gene. CDR1 SGHRS and CDR2 YFSETQ come from the germline V gene.

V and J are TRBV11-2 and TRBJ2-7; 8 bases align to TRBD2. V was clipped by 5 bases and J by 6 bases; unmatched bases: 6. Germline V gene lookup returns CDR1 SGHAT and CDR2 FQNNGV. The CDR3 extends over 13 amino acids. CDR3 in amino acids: CASSLPGGTEQYF. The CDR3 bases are TGTGCCAGCAGCCTGCCGGGGGGGACCGAGCAGTACTTC.

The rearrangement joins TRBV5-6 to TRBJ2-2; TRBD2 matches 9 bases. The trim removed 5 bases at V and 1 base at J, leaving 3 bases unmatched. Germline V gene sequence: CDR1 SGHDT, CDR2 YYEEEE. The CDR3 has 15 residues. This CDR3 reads CASRATSGNTGELFF. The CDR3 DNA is TGTGCCAGCAGGGCGACTAGCGGGAACACCGGGGAGCTGTTTTTT. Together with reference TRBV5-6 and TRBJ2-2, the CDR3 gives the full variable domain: DAGVTQSPTHLIKTRGQQVTLRCSPKSGHDTVSWYQQALGQGPQFIFQYYEEEERQRGNFPDRFSGHQFPNYSSELNVNALLLGDSALYLCASRATSGNTGELFFGEGSRLTVL.

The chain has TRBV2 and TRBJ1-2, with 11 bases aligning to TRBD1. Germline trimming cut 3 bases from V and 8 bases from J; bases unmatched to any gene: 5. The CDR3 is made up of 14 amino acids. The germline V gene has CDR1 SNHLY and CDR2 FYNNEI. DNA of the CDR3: TGTGCCAGCAGTGACGGGACAGGGGGTAGCGGCTACACCTTC. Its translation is CASSDGTGGSGYTF. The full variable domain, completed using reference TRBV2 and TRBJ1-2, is EPEVTQTPSHQVTQMGQEVILRCVPISNHLYFYWYRQILGQKVEFLVSFYNNEISEKSEIFDDQFSVERPDGSNFTLKIRSTKLEDSAMYFCASSDGTGGSGYTFGSGTRLTVV.

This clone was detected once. This CDR3 is CASSLDVYQGKDEQFF. As DNA, the CDR3 is TGCGCCAGCAGCTTGGATGTGTACCAGGGAAAAGATGAGCAGTTCTTC. V usage is TRBV5-1 and J usage is TRBJ2-1; D perhaps matches TRBD1 (5 bases). The CDR3 consists of 16 residues. Per the germline V gene, CDR1 is SGHRS and CDR2 is YFSETQ. The V end was cut by 0 bases, the J end by 8 bases, with 18 bases between.

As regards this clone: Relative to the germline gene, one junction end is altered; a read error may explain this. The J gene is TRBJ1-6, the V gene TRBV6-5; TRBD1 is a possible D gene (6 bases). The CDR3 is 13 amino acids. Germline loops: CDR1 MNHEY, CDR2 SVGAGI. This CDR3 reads CASRFQNRDIFNF. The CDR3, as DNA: TGTGCCAGCAGATTCCAGAACCGGGACATCTTTAACTTT.

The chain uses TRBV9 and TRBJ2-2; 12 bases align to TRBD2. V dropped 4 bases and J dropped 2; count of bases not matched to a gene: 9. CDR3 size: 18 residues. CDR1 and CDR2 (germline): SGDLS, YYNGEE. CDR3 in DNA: TGTGCCAGCAGCACTCGGACTAGCGGGGCTGAAAACACCGGGGAGCTGTTTTTT. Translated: CASSTRTSGAENTGELFF.

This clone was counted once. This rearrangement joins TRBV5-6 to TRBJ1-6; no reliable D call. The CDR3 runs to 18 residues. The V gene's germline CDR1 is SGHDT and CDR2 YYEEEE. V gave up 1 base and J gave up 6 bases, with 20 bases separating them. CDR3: CASSLTSGSRARNSPLHF. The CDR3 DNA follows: TGTGCCAGCAGCTTGACCTCCGGGAGTCGGGCACGTAATTCACCCCTCCACTTT. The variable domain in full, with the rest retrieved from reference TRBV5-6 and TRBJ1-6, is DAGVTQSPTHLIKTRGQQVTLRCSPKSGHDTVSWYQQALGQGPQFIFQYYEEEERQRGNFPDRFSGHQFPNYSSELNVNALLLGDSALYLCASSLTSGSRARNSPLHFGNGTRLTVT.

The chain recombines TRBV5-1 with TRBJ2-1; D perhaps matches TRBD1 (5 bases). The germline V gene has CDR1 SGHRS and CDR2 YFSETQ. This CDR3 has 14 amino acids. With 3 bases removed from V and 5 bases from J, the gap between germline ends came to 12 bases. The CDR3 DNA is TGCGCCAGCAGCTGGGGCCGGACAAACAATGAGCAGTTCTTC. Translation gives CASSWGRTNNEQFF.

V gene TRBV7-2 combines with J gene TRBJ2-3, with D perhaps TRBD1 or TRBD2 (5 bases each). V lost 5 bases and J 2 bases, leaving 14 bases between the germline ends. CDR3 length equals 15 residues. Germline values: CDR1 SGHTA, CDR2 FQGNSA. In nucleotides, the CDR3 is TGTGCCAGCAGCGACGGGACGGTGGACACAGATACGCAGTATTTT. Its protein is CASSDGTVDTDTQYF.

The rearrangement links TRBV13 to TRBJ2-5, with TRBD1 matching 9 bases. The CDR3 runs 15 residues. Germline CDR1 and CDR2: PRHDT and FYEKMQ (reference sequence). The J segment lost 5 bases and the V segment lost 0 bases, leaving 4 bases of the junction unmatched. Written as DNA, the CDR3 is TGTGCCAGCAGCTTAGGACAGGGGGCATCCGAGACCCAGTACTTC. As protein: CASSLGQGASETQYF.

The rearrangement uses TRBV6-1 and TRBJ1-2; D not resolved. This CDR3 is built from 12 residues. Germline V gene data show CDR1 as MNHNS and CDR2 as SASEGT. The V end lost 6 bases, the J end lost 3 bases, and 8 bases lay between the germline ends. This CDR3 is CASRNRDYGYTF. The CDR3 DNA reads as TGTGCCAGCAGAAACCGGGACTATGGCTACACCTTC.

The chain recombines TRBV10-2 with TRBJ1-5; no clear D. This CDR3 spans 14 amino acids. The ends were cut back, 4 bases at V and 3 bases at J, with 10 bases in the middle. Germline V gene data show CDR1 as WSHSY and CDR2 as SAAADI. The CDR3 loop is CASSGNRANQPQHF. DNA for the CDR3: TGCGCCAGCAGTGGAAACAGAGCCAATCAGCCCCAGCATTTT.

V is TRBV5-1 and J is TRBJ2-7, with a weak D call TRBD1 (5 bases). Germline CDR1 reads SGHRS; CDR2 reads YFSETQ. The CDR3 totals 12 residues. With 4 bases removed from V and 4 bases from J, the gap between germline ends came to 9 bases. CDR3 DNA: TGCGCCAGCAGCCTACAGGAGTACGAGCAGTACTTC. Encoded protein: CASSLQEYEQYF.

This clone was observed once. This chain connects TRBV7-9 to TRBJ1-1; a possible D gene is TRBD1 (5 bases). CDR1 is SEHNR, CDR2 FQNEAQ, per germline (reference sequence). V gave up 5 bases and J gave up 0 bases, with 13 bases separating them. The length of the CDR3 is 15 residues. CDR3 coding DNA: TGTGCCAGCAGCCCCTGGGGGTTGGTGAACACTGAAGCTTTCTTT. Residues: CASSPWGLVNTEAFF.